This entry features one T cell receptor (beta chain) sequence. Its specificity is unknown. The data originate from a study of cytotoxic CD8 clonotypes in ibrutinib-treated CLL. The overall study: Researchers reported about 10 relapsed/refractory and about 14 treatment-naive patients, 17 to 18 of them IGHV unmutated. The taking of response samples occurred after a median about 12 months of treatment, with a range of 6 to 36.

Generated by immunoSEQ multiplex PCR, the TCRdb table keeps only in-frame clones and is missing some. Here the sample spans approximately 200,000 clones, 72% being singletons. CDR1 and CDR2 (germline): GTSNPN, SVGIG (reference sequence). CDR3 length: 14 residues. V lost 0 bases and J 8 bases, leaving 13 bases between the germline ends. Study findings and constraints: Baseline levels of clonality went above those of age-matched healthy donors and moved with circulating CD8+ T-cell counts.

This rearrangement joins TRBV30 to TRBJ1-4; no firm D call. Here the sequenced sample was PBMCs, taken after 24 months of ibrutinib treatment. This TCR was sampled from a human donor with chronic lymphocytic leukemia. CDR3 sequence reads: CAWSVATSGEKLFF. The CDR3 DNA follows: TGTGCCTGGAGTGTAGCCACTAGTGGGGAAAAACTGTTTTTT.